A single sample gave rise to the 20 T cell receptor beta chains below, sequenced in a study of blood T cells in healthy people across ages. The second PCR ran about 6 to 11 cycles with a sample-barcoded 5' primer and J-beta primers. From the 5' RACE reads, TCRdb called clonotypes with MiXCR, one entry per CDR3 protein. The sample carries some 690,000 distinct CDR3 sequences, approximately 21% recorded once. The sample was blood. These TCRs come from an older man in good health.

Only a few counts were recorded for this clonotype. The V gene is TRBV12-3 or TRBV12-4, the J gene TRBJ2-5, with a weak D call TRBD1 (6 bases). This CDR3 comprises 17 residues. V was pared by 5 bases and J by 1 base, with 20 bases between. The CDR3, as DNA: TGTGCCAGCAGTCCTCTCATGACAGGCAAAAGCCAAGAGACCCAGTACTTC. It is translated as CASSPLMTGKSQETQYF.

The rearrangement uses TRBV11-2 and TRBJ1-1; 9 bases are a match to TRBD1. The germline V gene has CDR1 SGHAT and CDR2 FQNNGV. This CDR3 spans 16 amino acids. With 3 bases clipped from V and 3 bases from J, the junction kept 8 bases outside the gene matches. CDR3 region: CASSFTGTGRDTEAFF. The CDR3 nucleotides read TGTGCCAGCAGCTTTACCGGGACAGGGCGGGACACTGAAGCTTTCTTT.

V and J are TRBV12-3 or TRBV12-4 and TRBJ2-7; perhaps TRBD1 as D (6 bases). V shed 4 bases and J shed 6 bases, with 19 bases lying between them. CDR3 length: 15 residues. The DNA of the CDR3 is TGTGCCAGCAGTTCAATGCCGACAGGTTTGGGCGAGCAGTACTTC. Protein product: CASSSMPTGLGEQYF.

This clonotype showed up just a few times. V usage is TRBV20-1 and J usage is TRBJ2-1; 9 bases are shared with TRBD2. CDR1 and CDR2 (germline): DFQATT, SNEGSKA (reference sequence). This CDR3 is 13 amino acids long. The J segment lost 6 bases and the V segment lost 3 bases, leaving 3 bases of the junction unmatched. The CDR3 loop reads CSASRTSVNEQFF. The CDR3 DNA follows: TGCAGTGCTAGTAGGACTAGCGTCAATGAGCAGTTCTTC.

This clonotype came up many times. This chain connects TRBV12-3 or TRBV12-4 to TRBJ1-4; maybe TRBD1 (6 bases). The CDR3 covers 15 residues. V shed 4 bases and J shed 4 bases, with 13 bases lying between them. CDR3 region: CASSSRQVNNEKLFF. CDR3 nucleotide sequence: TGTGCCAGCAGTTCGCGACAGGTCAATAATGAAAAACTGTTTTTT.

There are a few counts of this clonotype. The rearrangement links TRBV5-1 to TRBJ2-3, with D perhaps matching TRBD1 (6 bases). Trimming pared 2 bases from V and 3 bases from J, leaving 13 bases between. Germline lookup yields CDR1 SGHRS and CDR2 YFSETQ. This CDR3 has 15 amino acids. Here the CDR3 reads CASSLSTGVTDTQYF. DNA for the CDR3: TGCGCCAGCAGCTTATCGACAGGTGTTACAGATACGCAGTATTTT.

This clonotype was counted only a few times. The junction and the germline gene differ at one end; a read error may be behind it. Here the CDR3 DNA reads TGTGCCAGCAACCAAGGCCCACTAGCGGGGGTTAAAGAGACCCAGTACTTC. Encoded protein: CASNQGPLAGVKETQYF. This rearrangement joins TRBV3-1 to TRBJ2-5, with 11 bases that match TRBD2. Germline loops: CDR1 LGHDT, CDR2 YNNKEL (reference sequence). The CDR3 covers 17 residues.

The J gene is TRBJ2-4, the V gene TRBV12-3 or TRBV12-4; 11 bases match TRBD1. With V trimmed by 3 bases and J by 9 bases, 7 bases remained unmatched. The CDR3 runs to 15 residues. CDR3 residues: CASSFPGTGGGIQYF. CDR3 nucleotide sequence: TGTGCCAGCAGTTTCCCCGGGACAGGGGGGGGCATTCAGTACTTC.

The chain uses TRBV29-1 and TRBJ2-3; TRBD1 aligns across 7 bases. Per the germline V gene, CDR1 is SQVTM and CDR2 is ANQGSEA. The CDR3 loop spans 14 amino acids. The V and J ends lost 6 bases and 2 bases, in that order; junction bases with no gene match: 8. The CDR3, as DNA: TGCAGCGTAGCGACAGGGTTATACACAGATACGCAGTATTTT. It translates to CSVATGLYTDTQYF.

Only a few counts were recorded for this clonotype. The rearrangement uses TRBV11-2 and TRBJ2-7, with D uncertain. The J call may not be correct, given that the DNA end is closer to TRBJ2-5. This CDR3 region has 14 residues. Germline lookup yields CDR1 SGHAT and CDR2 FQNNGV. CDR3 residues: CASSLAWQPETQYF. CDR3 in DNA: TGTGCCAGCAGCTTAGCTTGGCAACCAGAGACCCAGTACTTC.

This sequence joins TRBV7-9 and TRBJ1-1; TRBD1 matches 11 bases. Germline trimming cut 5 bases from V and 7 bases from J; bases unmatched to any gene: 6. The CDR3 runs to 14 residues. Germline V lookup: CDR1 SEHNR, CDR2 FQNEAQ (reference sequence). The CDR3 sequence: CASSPGQGAVEAFF. Written as DNA, the CDR3 is TGTGCCAGCAGCCCCGGACAGGGGGCTGTTGAAGCTTTCTTT. Together with reference TRBV7-9 and TRBJ1-1, the CDR3 gives the full variable domain: DTGVSQNPRHKITKRGQNVTFRCDPISEHNRLYWYRQTLGQGPEFLTYFQNEAQLEKSRLLSDRFSAERPKGSFSTLEIQRTEQGDSAMYLCASSPGQGAVEAFFGQGTRLTVV.

This clonotype was detected a few times. This sequence joins TRBV7-2 and TRBJ1-2; unclear D gene. There are 15 residues in the CDR3. The ends were cut back, 5 bases at V and 0 bases at J, with 13 bases in the middle. CDR1 SGHTA and CDR2 FQGNSA come from the germline V gene. The DNA of the CDR3 is TGTGCCAGCAGCCAACATAAGGTGGCTAACTATGGCTACACCTTC. Translation gives CASSQHKVANYGYTF.

In its sample, this clonotype was seen a few times. The chain links TRBV11-3 to TRBJ2-3; TRBD2 might be the D (6 bases). The V end lost 5 bases, the J end lost 1 base, and 16 bases lay between the germline ends. CDR3 length: 16 residues. The germline CDR1 and CDR2 sequences are SGHNT and YENEEA. CDR3 in amino acids: CASSRSGRRGTDTQYF. For the CDR3, the DNA is TGTGCCAGCAGCCGAAGCGGAAGGAGGGGCACAGATACGCAGTATTTT.

A few counts support this clonotype. J is TRBJ2-5 and V is TRBV6-6; TRBD2 matches 16 bases. The CDR3 runs 17 residues. J gave up 5 bases and V 6 bases, and 9 bases lay outside the gene matches. Germline CDR1 reads MNHNY; CDR2 reads SVGAGI (reference sequence). The CDR3 here is CASSPGTSGRAAETQYF. In DNA form, the CDR3 reads TGTGCCAGCAGCCCTGGGACTAGCGGGAGGGCCGCTGAGACCCAGTACTTC.

The genes are TRBV28 and TRBJ2-3, with 7 bases matching TRBD2. CDR3 length: 13 amino acids. Unmatched junction bases numbered 4, after V lost 5 bases and J lost 5 bases. CDR1 is MDHEN and CDR2 is SYDVKM in the germline V gene. For the CDR3, the DNA is TGTGCCAGCAGTCACACTAGCGTAGATACGCAGTATTTT. Translated: CASSHTSVDTQYF.

This chain links TRBV5-1 with TRBJ2-1; TRBD1 or TRBD2 may be the D gene (5 bases each). CDR3 length: 15 residues. Germline V gene data show CDR1 as SGHRS and CDR2 as YFSETQ. The V end was cut by 4 bases, the J end by 2 bases, with 13 bases between. The CDR3: CASSLRDLPYNEQFF. The CDR3 nucleotides read TGCGCCAGCAGCCTCCGGGACCTCCCCTACAATGAGCAGTTCTTC.

The rearrangement links TRBV20-1 to TRBJ2-1, with D possibly being TRBD1 or TRBD2 (5 bases each). CDR3 size: 16 residues. Trimming cost V 0 bases and J 7 bases, with 19 bases left between them. Germline values: CDR1 DFQATT, CDR2 SNEGSKA (reference sequence). The CDR3 protein is CSARDRGIAPSNEQFF. The CDR3 DNA is TGCAGTGCTAGAGATCGGGGCATCGCCCCTTCGAATGAGCAGTTCTTC.

Details on this clonotype: Since the CDR3 does not end with the conserved phenylalanine or tryptophan, this likely comes from a read error. The rearrangement joins TRBV7-2 to TRBJ2-5; TRBD1 aligns across 8 bases. V shed 4 bases and J 11 bases; nucleotides not matched to a gene: 15. The CDR3 runs 15 residues. Germline V gene data show CDR1 as SGHTA and CDR2 as FQGNSA. The CDR3 nucleotides read TGTGCCAGCAGCTCCAACGCCGGGACAGGCCTTGGGCAGTACGTC. Its translation is CASSSNAGTGLGQYV.

This clonotype showed up just a few times. This chain links TRBV7-3 with TRBJ2-1; 9 bases match TRBD2. CDR1 and CDR2 from the germline V gene are SGHTA and FQGTGA. The CDR3 runs 16 residues. Unmatched junction bases numbered 9, after V lost 5 bases and J lost 4 bases. The CDR3 here is CASSLRPTSGYNEQFF. The CDR3 nucleotides are TGTGCCAGCAGCCTCCGGCCGACTAGCGGATACAATGAGCAGTTCTTC.

A remark on this clonotype: A read error may explain this, as a much larger clone is one base away. The chain recombines TRBV10-3 with TRBJ2-5, with D uncertain. CDR3 size: 12 residues. V was clipped by 2 bases and J by 4 bases, with 5 bases between them. Germline V gives CDR1 ENHRY, CDR2 SYGVKD. Here the CDR3 reads CAISETRETQYF. CDR3 coding DNA: TGTGCCATCAGTGAGACCCGAGAGACCCAGTACTTC.